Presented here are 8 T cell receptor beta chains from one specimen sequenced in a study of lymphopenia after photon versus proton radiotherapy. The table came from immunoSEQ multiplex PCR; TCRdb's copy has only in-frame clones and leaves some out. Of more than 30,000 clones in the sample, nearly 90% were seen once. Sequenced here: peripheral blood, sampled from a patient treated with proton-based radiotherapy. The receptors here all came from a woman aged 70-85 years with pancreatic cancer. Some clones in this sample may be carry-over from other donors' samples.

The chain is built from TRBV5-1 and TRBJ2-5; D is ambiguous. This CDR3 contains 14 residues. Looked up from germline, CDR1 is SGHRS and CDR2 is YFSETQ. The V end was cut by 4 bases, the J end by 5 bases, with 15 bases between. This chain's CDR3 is CASSVRSVEETQYF. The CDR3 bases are TGCGCCAGCAGCGTGAGGTCGGTAGAGGAGACCCAGTACTTC.

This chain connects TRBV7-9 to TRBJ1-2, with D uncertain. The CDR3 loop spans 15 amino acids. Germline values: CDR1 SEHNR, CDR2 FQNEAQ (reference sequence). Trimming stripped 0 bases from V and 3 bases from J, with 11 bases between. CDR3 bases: TGTGCCAGCAGCTTAGCGCGGGGTAATCACTATGGCTACACCTTC. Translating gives CASSLARGNHYGYTF.

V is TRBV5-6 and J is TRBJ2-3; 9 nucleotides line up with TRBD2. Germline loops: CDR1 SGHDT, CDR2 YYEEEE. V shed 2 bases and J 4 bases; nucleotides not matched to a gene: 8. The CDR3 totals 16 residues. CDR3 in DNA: TGTGCCAGCAGCTTAGATGCGGGAGGGCCACCAGATACGCAGTATTTT. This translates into CASSLDAGGPPDTQYF.

CDR3 amino acids: CASSIFSYIDRGSYGYTF. The CDR3 DNA follows: TGTGCCAGTAGTATTTTCTCTTATATCGACAGGGGAAGCTATGGCTACACCTTC. The chain carries TRBV19 and TRBJ1-2; 8 nucleotides match TRBD1. V lost 3 bases to trimming and J lost 4 bases; unmatched junction nucleotides: 16. The CDR3 is made up of 18 amino acids. Germline V gene lookup returns CDR1 LNHDA and CDR2 SQIVND (reference sequence).

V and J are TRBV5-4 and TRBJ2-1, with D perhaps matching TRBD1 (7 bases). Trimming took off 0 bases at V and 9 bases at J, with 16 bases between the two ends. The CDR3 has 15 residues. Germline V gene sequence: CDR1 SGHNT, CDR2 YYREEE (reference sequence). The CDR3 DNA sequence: TGTGCCAGCAGCTTGGAGCGGGTTTCAGGGGGTGAGCAGTTCTTC. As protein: CASSLERVSGGEQFF.

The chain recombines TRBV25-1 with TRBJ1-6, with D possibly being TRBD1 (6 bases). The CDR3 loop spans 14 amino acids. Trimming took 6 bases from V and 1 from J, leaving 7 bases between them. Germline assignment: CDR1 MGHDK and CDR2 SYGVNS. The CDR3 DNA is TGTGCCAGCAGAGGGGGGTCCTATAATTCACCCCTCCACTTT. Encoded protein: CASRGGSYNSPLHF.

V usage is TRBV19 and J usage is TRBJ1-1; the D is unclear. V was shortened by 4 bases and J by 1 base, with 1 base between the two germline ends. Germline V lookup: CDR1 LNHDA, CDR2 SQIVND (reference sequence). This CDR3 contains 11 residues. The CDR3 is CASSRNTEAFF. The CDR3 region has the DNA TGTGCCAGTAGTAGGAACACTGAAGCTTTCTTT.

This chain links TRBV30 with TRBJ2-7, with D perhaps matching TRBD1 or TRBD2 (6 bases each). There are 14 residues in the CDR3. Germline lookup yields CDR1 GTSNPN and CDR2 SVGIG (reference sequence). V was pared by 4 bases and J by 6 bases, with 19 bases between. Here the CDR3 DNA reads TGTGCCTGGACGGGGGCGGGTTTCTCGGTCGAGCAGTACTTC. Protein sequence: CAWTGAGFSVEQYF.